Reported below is one T cell receptor (beta chain). Some clones are missing from TCRdb's copy, which holds only in-frame ones; the method was immunoSEQ multiplex PCR. Of 70,000 to 85,000 clones listed, 70% to 85% are singletons. The CDR3 runs 15 residues. In germline, CDR1 is LNHDA, CDR2 SQIVND (reference sequence). Trimming took 0 bases from V and 1 from J, leaving 7 bases between them. This sample was included in a study of T cell responses to AZD1222 COVID-19 vaccine. This TCR was recovered from an adult in good health. Sample: peripheral blood, taken on day 0 of AZD1222 vaccination. V and J are TRBV19 and TRBJ1-5, with D hard to call. CDR3 DNA sequence: TGTGCCAGTAGTATAGATAATCCGAGCAATCAGCCCCAGCATTTT. Protein sequence: CASSIDNPSNQPQHF.